The clone carrying this T cell receptor beta chain was detected many times. No antigen is known for it. These data originate in a study of T cells after yellow fever vaccination. Study observations and caveats: Abundant bulk-derived clonotypes could contaminate FACS-sorted repertoires. It was the secondary response that reached its peak faster, day 5 versus 15, but it was weaker.

The authors made TCR cDNA by 5'RACE template switching, adding a universal primer site and UMIs. One entry per CDR3 protein results from TCRdb running MiXCR on the 5' RACE reads. The top ten hold more than 40% of the sample, which has about 30,000 distinct CDR3 sequences, over 4.5% seen once. The TCR comes from a man younger than 40 who received the YFV17D yellow fever vaccine. This specimen was CD8+ T cells sorted from PBMCs, taken 10 days after the yellow fever booster vaccination.

The CDR3 sequence: CASSFPGELFF. In nucleotides, the CDR3 is TGTGCCAGCAGCTTCCCCGGGGAGCTGTTTTTT. The chain combines TRBV11-2 with TRBJ2-2; D ambiguous. Between the trimmed V and J ends, which lost 3 bases and 6 bases, there was a span of 2 bases. Germline V gene lookup returns CDR1 SGHAT and CDR2 FQNNGV. This CDR3 comprises 11 residues.